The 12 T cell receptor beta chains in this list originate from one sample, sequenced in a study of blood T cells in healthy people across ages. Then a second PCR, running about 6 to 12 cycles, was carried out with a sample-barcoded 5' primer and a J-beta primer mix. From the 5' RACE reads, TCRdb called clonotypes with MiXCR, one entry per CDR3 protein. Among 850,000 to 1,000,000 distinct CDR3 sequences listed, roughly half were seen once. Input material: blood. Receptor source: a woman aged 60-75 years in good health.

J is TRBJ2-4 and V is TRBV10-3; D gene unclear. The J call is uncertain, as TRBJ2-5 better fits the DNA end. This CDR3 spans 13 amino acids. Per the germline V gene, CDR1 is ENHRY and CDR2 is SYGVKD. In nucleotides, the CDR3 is TGTGCCATCAGCCCGAACAACCAAGAGACCCAGTACTTC. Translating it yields CAISPNNQETQYF.

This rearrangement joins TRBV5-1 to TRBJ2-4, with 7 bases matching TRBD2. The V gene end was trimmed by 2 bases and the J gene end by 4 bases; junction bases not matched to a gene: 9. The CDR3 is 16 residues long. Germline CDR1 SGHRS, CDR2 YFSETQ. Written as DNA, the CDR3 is TGCGCCAGCAGCTTTGGCACGGGAGGCAGAAAAAACATTCAGTACTTC. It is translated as CASSFGTGGRKNIQYF.

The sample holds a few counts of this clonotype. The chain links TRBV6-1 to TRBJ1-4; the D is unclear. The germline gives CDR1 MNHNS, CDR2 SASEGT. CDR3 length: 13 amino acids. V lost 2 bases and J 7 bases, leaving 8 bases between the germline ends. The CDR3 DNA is TGTGCCAGCAGTGAACCGGGAAGTGAAAAACTGTTTTTT. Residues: CASSEPGSEKLFF.

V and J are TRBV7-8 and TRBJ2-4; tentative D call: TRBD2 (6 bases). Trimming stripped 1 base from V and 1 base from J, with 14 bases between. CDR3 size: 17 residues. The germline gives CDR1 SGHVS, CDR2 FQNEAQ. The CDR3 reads CASSLGFAGLAKNIQYF. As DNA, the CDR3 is TGTGCCAGCAGCTTAGGGTTCGCGGGACTGGCCAAAAACATTCAGTACTTC. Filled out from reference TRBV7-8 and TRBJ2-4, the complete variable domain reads GAGVSQSPRYKVAKRGQDVALRCDPISGHVSLFWYQQALGQGPEFLTYFQNEAQLDKSGLPSDRFFAERPEGSVSTLKIQRTQQEDSAVYLCASSLGFAGLAKNIQYFGAGTRLSVL.

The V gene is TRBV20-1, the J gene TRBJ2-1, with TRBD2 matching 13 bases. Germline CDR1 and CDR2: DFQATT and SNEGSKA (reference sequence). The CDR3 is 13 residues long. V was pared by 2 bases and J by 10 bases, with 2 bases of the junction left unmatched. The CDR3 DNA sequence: TGCAGTGCTAGACCGGGACTAGCGGGAGAGCAGTTCTTC. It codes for CSARPGLAGEQFF.

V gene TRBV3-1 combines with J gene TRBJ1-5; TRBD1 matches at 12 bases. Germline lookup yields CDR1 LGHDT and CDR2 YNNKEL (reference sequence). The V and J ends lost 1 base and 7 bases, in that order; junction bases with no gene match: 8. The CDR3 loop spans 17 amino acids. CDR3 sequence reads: CASSQGGTGGAGQPQHF. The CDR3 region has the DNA TGTGCCAGCAGCCAAGGGGGGACAGGGGGCGCAGGGCAGCCCCAGCATTTT.

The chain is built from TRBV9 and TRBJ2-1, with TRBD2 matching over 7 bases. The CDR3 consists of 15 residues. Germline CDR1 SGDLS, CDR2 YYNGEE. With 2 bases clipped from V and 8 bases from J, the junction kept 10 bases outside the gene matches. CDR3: CASSVLGGPVDEQFF. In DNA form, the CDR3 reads TGTGCCAGCAGCGTTCTGGGAGGGCCGGTGGATGAGCAGTTCTTC.

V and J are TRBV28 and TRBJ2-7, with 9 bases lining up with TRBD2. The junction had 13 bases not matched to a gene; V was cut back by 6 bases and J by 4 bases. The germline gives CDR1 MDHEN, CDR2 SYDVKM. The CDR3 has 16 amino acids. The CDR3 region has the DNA TGTGCCAGCAGCCCCCCCATAGCGGGAGAGGGATACGAGCAGTACTTC. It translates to CASSPPIAGEGYEQYF.

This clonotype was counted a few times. CDR3 residues: CASSLVEGRLTGANVLTF. The CDR3 DNA reads TGCGCCAGCAGCTTGGTGGAGGGGAGGCTAACTGGGGCCAACGTCCTGACTTTC. The chain joins TRBV5-1 to TRBJ2-6; D might be TRBD2 (6 bases). V lost 0 bases and J lost 2, with 15 bases in between. The CDR3 extends over 18 amino acids. Germline values: CDR1 SGHRS, CDR2 YFSETQ.

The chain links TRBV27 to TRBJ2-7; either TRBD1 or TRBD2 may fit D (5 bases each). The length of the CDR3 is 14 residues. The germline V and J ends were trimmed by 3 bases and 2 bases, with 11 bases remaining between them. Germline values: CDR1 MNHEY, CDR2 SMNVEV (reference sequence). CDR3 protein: CASSLWGRPYEQYF. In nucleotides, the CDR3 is TGTGCCAGCAGTTTGTGGGGGAGACCCTACGAGCAGTACTTC.

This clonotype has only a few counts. CDR3 amino acids: CASSQDLFPGKLFF. The CDR3 DNA reads TGCGCCAGCAGCCAAGATTTGTTCCCCGGAAAACTGTTTTTT. V and J are TRBV4-1 and TRBJ1-4, with unresolved D. CDR3 length: 14 amino acids. Germline V gives CDR1 MGHRA, CDR2 YSYEKL. The ends were cut back, 0 bases at V and 10 bases at J, with 12 bases in the middle.

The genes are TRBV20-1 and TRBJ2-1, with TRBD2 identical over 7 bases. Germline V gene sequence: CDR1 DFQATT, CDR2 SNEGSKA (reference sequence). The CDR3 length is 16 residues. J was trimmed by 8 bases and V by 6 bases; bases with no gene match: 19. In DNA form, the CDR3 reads TGCAGTGCGCCCACCTACCTCAGCGGGAATAAAGATGAGCAGTTCTTC. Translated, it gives CSAPTYLSGNKDEQFF.